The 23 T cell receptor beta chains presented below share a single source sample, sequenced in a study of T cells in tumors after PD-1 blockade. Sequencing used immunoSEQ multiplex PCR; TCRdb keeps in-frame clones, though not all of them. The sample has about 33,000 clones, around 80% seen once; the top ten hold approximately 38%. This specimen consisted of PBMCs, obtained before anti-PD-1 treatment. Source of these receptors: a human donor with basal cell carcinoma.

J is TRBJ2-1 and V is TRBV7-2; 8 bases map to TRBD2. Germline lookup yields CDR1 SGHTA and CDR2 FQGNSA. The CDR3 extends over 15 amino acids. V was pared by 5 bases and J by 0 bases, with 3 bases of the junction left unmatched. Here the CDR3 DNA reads TGTGCCAGCAGCCTGAGCGGGGGCTCCTACAATGAGCAGTTCTTC. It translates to CASSLSGGSYNEQFF.

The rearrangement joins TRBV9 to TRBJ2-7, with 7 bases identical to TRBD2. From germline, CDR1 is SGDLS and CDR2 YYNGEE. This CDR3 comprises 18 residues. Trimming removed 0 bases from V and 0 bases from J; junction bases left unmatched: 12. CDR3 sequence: CASSVAPLASGASYEQYF. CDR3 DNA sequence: TGTGCCAGCAGCGTAGCCCCCTTAGCCAGCGGGGCCTCCTACGAGCAGTACTTC.

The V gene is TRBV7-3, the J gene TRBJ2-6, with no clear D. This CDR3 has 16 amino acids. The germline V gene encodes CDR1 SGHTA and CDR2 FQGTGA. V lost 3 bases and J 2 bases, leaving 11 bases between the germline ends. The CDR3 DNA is TGTGCCAGCAGCTTTCAGCTTGCTCCTGGGGCCAACGTCCTGACTTTC. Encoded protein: CASSFQLAPGANVLTF.

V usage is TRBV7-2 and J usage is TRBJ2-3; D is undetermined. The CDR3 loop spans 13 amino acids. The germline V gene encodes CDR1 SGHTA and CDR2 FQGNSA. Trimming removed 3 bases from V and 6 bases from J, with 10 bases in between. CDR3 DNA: TGTGCCAGCAGCTTCACCCCTTTGGATACGCAGTATTTT. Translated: CASSFTPLDTQYF.

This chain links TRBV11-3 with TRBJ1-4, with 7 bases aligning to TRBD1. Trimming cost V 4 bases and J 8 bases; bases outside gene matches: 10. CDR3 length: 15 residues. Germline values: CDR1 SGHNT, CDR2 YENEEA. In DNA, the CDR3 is TGTGCCAGCAGCTCGGCGGGCAGGGGGGAAGAAAAACTGTTTTTT. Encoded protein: CASSSAGRGEEKLFF. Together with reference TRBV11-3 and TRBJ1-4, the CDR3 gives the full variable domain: EAGVVQSPRYKIIEKKQPVAFWCNPISGHNTLYWYLQNLGQGPELLIRYENEEAVDDSQLPKDRFSAERLKGVDSTLKIQPAELGDSAVYLCASSSAGRGEEKLFFGSGTQLSVL.

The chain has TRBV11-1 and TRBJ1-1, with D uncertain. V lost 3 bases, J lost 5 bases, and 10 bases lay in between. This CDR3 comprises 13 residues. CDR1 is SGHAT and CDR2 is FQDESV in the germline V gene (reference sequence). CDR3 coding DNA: TGTGCCAGCAGCTTTGGCAGGAGGACTGAAGCTTTCTTT. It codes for CASSFGRRTEAFF.

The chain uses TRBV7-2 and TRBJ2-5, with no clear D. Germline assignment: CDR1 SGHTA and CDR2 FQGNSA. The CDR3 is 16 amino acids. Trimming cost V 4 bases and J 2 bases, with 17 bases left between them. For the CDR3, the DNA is TGTGCCAGCAGCTCAAGACACGGGCAGCAACAAGAGACCCAGTACTTC. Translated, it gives CASSSRHGQQQETQYF.

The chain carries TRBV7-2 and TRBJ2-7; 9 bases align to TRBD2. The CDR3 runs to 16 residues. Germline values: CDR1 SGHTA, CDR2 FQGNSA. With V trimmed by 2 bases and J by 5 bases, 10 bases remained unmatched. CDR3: CASSLSALAGRNEQYF. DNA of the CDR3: TGTGCCAGCAGCTTATCGGCTCTAGCGGGGAGGAACGAGCAGTACTTC.

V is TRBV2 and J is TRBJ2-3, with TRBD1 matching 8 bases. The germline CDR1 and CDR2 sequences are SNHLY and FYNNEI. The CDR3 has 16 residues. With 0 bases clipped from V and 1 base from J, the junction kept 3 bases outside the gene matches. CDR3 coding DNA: TGTGCCAGCAGTGAAGCGCCGACAGGGGGCACAGATACGCAGTATTTT. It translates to CASSEAPTGGTDTQYF.

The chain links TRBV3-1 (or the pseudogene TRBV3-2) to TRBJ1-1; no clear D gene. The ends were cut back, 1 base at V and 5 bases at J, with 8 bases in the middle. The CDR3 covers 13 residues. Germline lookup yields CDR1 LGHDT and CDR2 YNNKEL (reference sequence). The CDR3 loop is CASSQAEGTEAFF. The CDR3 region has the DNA TGTGCCAGCAGCCAAGCTGAAGGGACTGAAGCTTTCTTT.

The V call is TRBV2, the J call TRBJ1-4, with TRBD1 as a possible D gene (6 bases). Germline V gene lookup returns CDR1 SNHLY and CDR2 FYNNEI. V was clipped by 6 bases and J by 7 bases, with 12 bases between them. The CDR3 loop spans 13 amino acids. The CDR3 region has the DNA TGTGCCAGCAGCAATCCCAGGGGTGAAAAACTGTTTTTT. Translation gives CASSNPRGEKLFF.

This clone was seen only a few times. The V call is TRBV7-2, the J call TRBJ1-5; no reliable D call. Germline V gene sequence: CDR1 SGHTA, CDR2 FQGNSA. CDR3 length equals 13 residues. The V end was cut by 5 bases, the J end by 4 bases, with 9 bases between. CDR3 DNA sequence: TGTGCCAGCAGCAGGACGGAGAATCAGCCCCAGCATTTT. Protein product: CASSRTENQPQHF.

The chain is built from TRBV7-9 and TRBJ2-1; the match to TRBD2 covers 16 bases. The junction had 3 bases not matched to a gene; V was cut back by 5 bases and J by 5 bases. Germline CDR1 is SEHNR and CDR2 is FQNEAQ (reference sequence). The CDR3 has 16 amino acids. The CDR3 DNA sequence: TGTGCCAGCAGCCCGGGGACTAGCGGGGGGGACAATGAGCAGTTCTTC. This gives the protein CASSPGTSGGDNEQFF.

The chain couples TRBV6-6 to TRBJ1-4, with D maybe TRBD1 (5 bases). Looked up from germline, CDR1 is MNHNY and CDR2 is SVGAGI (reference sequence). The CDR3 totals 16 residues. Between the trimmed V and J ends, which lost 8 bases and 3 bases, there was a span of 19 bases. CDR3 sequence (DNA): TGTGCCAGCGGTCCAGGGAAGGGGATGGCTAATGAAAAACTGTTTTTT. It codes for CASGPGKGMANEKLFF.

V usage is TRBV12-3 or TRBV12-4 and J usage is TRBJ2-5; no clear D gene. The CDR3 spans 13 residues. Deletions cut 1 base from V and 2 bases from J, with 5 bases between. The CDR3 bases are TGTGCCAGCAGTTTAGGGCAGCAAGAGACCCAGTACTTC. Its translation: CASSLGQQETQYF.

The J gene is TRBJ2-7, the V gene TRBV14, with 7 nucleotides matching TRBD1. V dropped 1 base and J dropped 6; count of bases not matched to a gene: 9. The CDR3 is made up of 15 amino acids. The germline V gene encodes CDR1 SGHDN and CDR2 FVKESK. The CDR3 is CASSQATGDAGEQYF. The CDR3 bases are TGTGCCAGCAGCCAAGCTACAGGGGACGCCGGCGAGCAGTACTTC.

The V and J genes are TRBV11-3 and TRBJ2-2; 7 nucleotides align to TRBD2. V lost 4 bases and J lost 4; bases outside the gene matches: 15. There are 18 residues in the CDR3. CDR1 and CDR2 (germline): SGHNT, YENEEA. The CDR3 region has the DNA TGTGCCAGCAGCTCCCGATCAGGCGGGAGAGACGGCACCGGGGAGCTGTTTTTT. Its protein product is CASSSRSGGRDGTGELFF.

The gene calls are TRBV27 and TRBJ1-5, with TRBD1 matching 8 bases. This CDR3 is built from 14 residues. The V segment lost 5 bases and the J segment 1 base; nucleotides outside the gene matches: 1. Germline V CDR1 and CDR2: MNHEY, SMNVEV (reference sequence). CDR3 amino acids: CASSTGGSNQPQHF. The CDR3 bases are TGTGCCAGCAGTACAGGGGGGAGCAATCAGCCCCAGCATTTT.

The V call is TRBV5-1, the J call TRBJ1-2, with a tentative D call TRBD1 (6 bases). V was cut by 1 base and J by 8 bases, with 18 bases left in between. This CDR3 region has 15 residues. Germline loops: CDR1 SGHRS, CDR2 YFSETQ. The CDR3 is CASSLMLGHPQGYTF. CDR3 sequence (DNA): TGCGCCAGCAGCTTGATGTTGGGACACCCACAGGGCTACACCTTC.

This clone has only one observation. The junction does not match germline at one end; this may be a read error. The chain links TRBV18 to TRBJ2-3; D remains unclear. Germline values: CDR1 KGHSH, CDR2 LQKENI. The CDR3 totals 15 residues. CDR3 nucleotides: TGTGCCAGCTCACCAGGCGTCCGCAGCATAGATACGCAGTATTTT. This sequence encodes CASSPGVRSIDTQYF. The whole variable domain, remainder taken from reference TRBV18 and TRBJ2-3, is NAGVMQNPRHLVRRRGQEARLRCSPMKGHSHVYWYRQLPEEGLKFMVYLQKENIIDESGMPKERFSAEFPKEGPSILRIQQVVRGDSAAYFCASSPGVRSIDTQYFGPGTRLTVL.

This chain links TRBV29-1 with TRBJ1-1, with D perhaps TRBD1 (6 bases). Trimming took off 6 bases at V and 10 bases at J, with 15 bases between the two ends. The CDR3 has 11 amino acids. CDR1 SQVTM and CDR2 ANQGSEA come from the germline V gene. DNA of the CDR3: TGCAGCGTAGATGGGGGGCGGACAGCTTTCTTT. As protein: CSVDGGRTAFF.

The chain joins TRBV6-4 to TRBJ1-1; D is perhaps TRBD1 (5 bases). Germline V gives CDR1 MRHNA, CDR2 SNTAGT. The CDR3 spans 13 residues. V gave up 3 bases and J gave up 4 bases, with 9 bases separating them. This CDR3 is CASSEVQGTEAFF. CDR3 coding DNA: TGTGCCAGCAGTGAAGTGCAGGGCACTGAAGCTTTCTTT.

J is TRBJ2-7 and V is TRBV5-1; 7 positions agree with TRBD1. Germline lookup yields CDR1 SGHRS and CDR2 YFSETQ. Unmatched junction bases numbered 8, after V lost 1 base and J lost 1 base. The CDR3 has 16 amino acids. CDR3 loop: CASSLLGTEYSYEQYF. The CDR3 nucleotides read TGCGCCAGCAGCTTGCTCGGGACAGAATATTCCTACGAGCAGTACTTC.